This T cell receptor (beta chain) was recovered during a study of T cells of healthy individuals. Via MiXCR, TCRdb re-called the 5' RACE reads, giving one row per CDR3 protein. The profile shows tens of thousands of distinct CDR3 sequences, 15% to 20% of them singletons. This TCR was recovered from a human donor in good health.

CDR3 coding DNA: TGCAGCGGGCTCCTGAACACTGAAGCTTTCTTT. Protein product: CSGLLNTEAFF. The chain employs TRBV29-1 and TRBJ1-1; D is unclear. The germline gives CDR1 SQVTM, CDR2 ANQGSEA. The CDR3 runs 11 residues. Trimming pared 7 bases from V and 0 bases from J, leaving 6 bases between. Complete variable domain (other parts from reference TRBV29-1 and TRBJ1-1): SAVISQKPSRDICQRGTSLTIQCQVDSQVTMMFWYRQQPGQSLTLIATANQGSEATYESGFVIDKFPISRPNLTFSTLTVSNMSPEDSSIYLCSGLLNTEAFFGQGTRLTVV.